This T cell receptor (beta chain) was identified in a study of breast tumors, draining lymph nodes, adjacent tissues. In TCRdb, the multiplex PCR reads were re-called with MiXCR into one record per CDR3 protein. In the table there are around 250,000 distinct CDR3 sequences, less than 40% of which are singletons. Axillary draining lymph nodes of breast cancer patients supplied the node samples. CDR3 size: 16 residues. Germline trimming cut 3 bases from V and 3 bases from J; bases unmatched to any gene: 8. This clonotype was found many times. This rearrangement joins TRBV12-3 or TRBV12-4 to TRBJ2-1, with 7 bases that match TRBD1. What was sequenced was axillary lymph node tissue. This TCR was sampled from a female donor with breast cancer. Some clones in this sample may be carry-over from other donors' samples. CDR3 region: CASSLGTVSSYNEQFF. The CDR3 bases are TGTGCCAGCAGTTTGGGGACAGTTTCAAGCTACAATGAGCAGTTCTTC.